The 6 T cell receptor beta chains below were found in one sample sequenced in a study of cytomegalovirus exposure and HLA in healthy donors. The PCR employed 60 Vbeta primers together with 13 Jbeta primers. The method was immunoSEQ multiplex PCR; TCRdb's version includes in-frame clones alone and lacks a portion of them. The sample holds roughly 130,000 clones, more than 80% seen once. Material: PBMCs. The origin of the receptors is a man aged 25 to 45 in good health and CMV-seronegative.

The CDR3 sequence is CASSQDYRGTSPLHF. The CDR3 nucleotides are TGCGCCAGCAGCCAGGATTACAGGGGAACTTCACCCCTCCACTTT. The chain uses TRBV4-3 and TRBJ1-6, with 7 positions matching TRBD1. Germline trimming cut 3 bases from V and 9 bases from J; bases unmatched to any gene: 8. Per germline, CDR1 LGHNA and CDR2 YSLEER. The CDR3 extends over 15 amino acids.

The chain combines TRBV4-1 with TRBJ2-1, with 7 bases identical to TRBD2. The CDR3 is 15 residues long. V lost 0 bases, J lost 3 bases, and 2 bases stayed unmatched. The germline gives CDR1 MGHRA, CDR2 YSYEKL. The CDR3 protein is CASSQELAVYNEQFF. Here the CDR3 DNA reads TGCGCCAGCAGCCAAGAGCTAGCGGTCTACAATGAGCAGTTCTTC.

The CDR3 protein is CASRQTGTGYEQYF. The CDR3, as DNA: TGCGCCAGCAGACAAACCGGGACTGGCTACGAGCAGTACTTC. The chain links TRBV5-1 to TRBJ2-7; tentatively, D is TRBD2 (6 bases). The CDR3 totals 14 residues. V was pared by 5 bases and J by 3 bases, with 15 bases between. Germline V lookup: CDR1 SGHRS, CDR2 YFSETQ.

The CDR3: CASSLNWGLGSEKLFF. CDR3 in DNA: TGTGCCAGCAGCCTAAATTGGGGGCTTGGTTCCGAAAAACTGTTTTTT. The rearrangement links TRBV27 to TRBJ1-4; maybe TRBD1 (6 bases). Trimming took off 6 bases at V and 8 bases at J, with 22 bases between the two ends. The CDR3 consists of 16 residues. Germline V gene sequence: CDR1 MNHEY, CDR2 SMNVEV (reference sequence).

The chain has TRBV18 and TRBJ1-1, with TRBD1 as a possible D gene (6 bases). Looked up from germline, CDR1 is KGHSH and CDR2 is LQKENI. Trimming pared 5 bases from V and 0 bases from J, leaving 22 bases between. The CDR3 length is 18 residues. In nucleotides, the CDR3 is TGTGCCAGCTCATCACGCTCGCCCAGTGGGGGCATGAACACTGAAGCTTTCTTT. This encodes CASSSRSPSGGMNTEAFF.

CDR3 sequence reads: CASSIGAREQFF. CDR3 nucleotide sequence: TGTGCCAGTAGTATAGGAGCTCGCGAGCAGTTCTTC. The chain has TRBV19 and TRBJ2-1; D is undetermined. The germline gives CDR1 LNHDA, CDR2 SQIVND (reference sequence). The CDR3 has 12 residues. Between the trimmed V and J ends, which lost 1 base and 10 bases, there was a span of 8 bases.